This T cell receptor beta chain was observed in a study of cytomegalovirus exposure and HLA in healthy donors (dated by TCRdb to about 2017). Study-level background: According to an earlier analysis of 550 to 700 of the donors, some 170 million T cells yielded 117 million unique TCR beta sequences and about 300 Gb of sequence data. High-throughput TCR immunosequencing, statistical association of individual TCRs with disease status, and machine learning were combined to predict cytomegalovirus infection status. About five DR-DQ haplotypes were treated as single units for association and clustering because of strong linkage in the cohort. Every discovery cohort repertoire had been produced on one sequencing platform. Rather than using new phenotypic data, the later analysis identified candidate immune exposures from TCR beta sequences and from how often those sequences occurred across donors. The aim of the study was to test whether cataloging public T cell receptors could identify signatures of past pathogen exposure. An early release that covered about 640 HLA-typed donors contained 250 to 350 gigabases of sequencing data and around 80 million unique TCR sequences. In an earlier analysis of roughly 580 of the donors, high-throughput TCR beta sequencing was used to judge whether each TCR beta V gene segment behaved as functional or pseudogenic. In a later analysis, previously published TCR beta repertoires from more than 500 donors were re-analyzed and high-resolution HLA genotyping was added so that TCR occurrence patterns could be studied. Among the approximately 400 genotyped donors, 75% to 90% belonged to the genetic ancestry cluster associated with self-reported Caucasian donors. Typing coverage differed by locus: A, B, C, DRB1 and DQB1 were typed in about 620-640 donors, DQA1 in about 550, DPA1 in some 610, and DPB1 in 472. Donor age, sex, ethnicity and CMV serostatus were collected together with the repertoire data. A later genetic analysis used genome-wide SNP genotypes for about 60% of the roughly 670 donors, treating that subset as a discovery cohort. Both class I and class II loci were covered by HLA typing, at four-digit resolution. Using immunosequencing, the study profiled T cell repertoires from 640 or so subjects and related those repertoires to cytomegalovirus serostatus. Besides the first cohort of 666 subjects, a separate validation cohort made up of over 95 different subjects was used. On average, roughly 200,000 unique TCR beta nucleotide sequences were sequenced per donor among 398 genotyped donors of the cohort, with 15% to 20% of those sequences being non-productive. The paper's findings and limits, for the study overall: The only immune exposure information available for the cohort was CMV serostatus. A later analysis found that most CMV-associated TCR beta chains appeared HLA-restricted, with HLA associations seemingly driven largely by CMV exposure. A later genetic analysis associated a missense DCLRE1C variant with V-gene and J-gene trimming of TCR beta chains, and an independent cohort replicated the association. According to the authors, the approach could potentially be generalized to other disease states and immunological phenotypes. Across donors, most TCR sequences were observed very rarely, whereas some public TCRs were present in many individuals. In a later genetic analysis, fewer N-insertions in productive TCRs were reported among donors in an Asian-associated ancestry cluster than the roughly 700-donor mean. In this cohort, only TCR beta chains were sequenced, and detectable features were limited by the absence of alpha or paired-chain data. A total of 150 or so TCR beta chains were listed by the study as associated with cytomegalovirus. According to a later analysis, TCR association rates differed among HLA loci, with DRB1 alleles showing the most associated TCRs and HLA-C alleles showing the fewest. Assigning TCR associations to individual alleles was difficult when HLA alleles, especially DR and DQ, strongly co-occurred. The presence/absence analyses assumed that sequencing depth was roughly uniform across donors, and that assumption may not be true. Because counts were too low, approximately 18 rarely observed V segments, including chromosome 9 orphons, were excluded from the earlier analysis of several hundred of the donors. A further reported finding was that TCR beta sequences accurately predicted the HLA-A and HLA-B alleles for most subjects in the first cohort. An earlier analysis of some 560 of the donors showed that most TCR beta V segments appeared in productive rearrangements either about 87% or about 30% of the time, which broadly matched IMGT annotations. Because HLA typing was missing for some donors at each locus, association tests included only the typed subset. A group of highly shared sequence variants was considered likely to be a technical artifact of the sequencing pipeline. In a later analysis, HLA-associated TCR beta chains were found to be more clonally expanded and to have lower generation probabilities than equally common non-associated chains. Specific HLA alleles were associated with 16,951 TCR beta sequences at a false discovery rate of 0.05 in a later analysis. Linkage disequilibrium might explain the correlated functional status among segregating V segments, but an unknown experimental factor could not be excluded. Because the 87-base-pair reads could not distinguish some IMGT-functional V segments, including TRBV6-2 and TRBV6-3, those segments were excluded. Several of the top co-occurrence clusters appeared to be linked to parvovirus B19, influenza, CMV and Epstein-Barr virus, according to a later analysis. The classifier was reported to diagnose cytomegalovirus status with high specificity and sensitivity in both the original cohort and the validation cohort. In vitro tests confirmed that three of the cytomegalovirus-associated TCR beta chains recognize cytomegalovirus antigens.

On this clone itself: This receptor's antigen is unknown. Base qualities are not provided; no much larger clone lies one nucleotide away.

The V end loses 4 bases and the J end loses 3 bases, and a stretch of 10 bases separates them. CDR1 and CDR2 (SGHNT, YYREEE) derive from the germline V gene (reference sequence). Measured from the cysteine to the phenylalanine, the CDR3 is 13 residues long. The entry retains the CDR3 DNA only, 39 bases that are in frame from base 1. In total, 500 to 700 healthy bone marrow donors made up the cohort. All cohort members were sampled while nominally healthy, although unrecorded immune exposures were likely present. The donor was CMV seronegative and belonged to the group of 352 seronegative cohort members. A peripheral blood sample was provided by each donor, and peripheral blood mononuclear cells were used for TCR beta sequencing. The Qiagen DNeasy Blood Extraction Kit was used to extract genomic DNA from the blood cell samples. Receptor amplification or capture employed the immunoSEQ multiplex PCR assay. A mixture of 60 forward primers for TCR Vbeta segments and 13 reverse primers for TCR Jbeta segments was used in the multiplex PCR. Amplification of the CDR3 region of rearranged TCR beta genes was performed with a multiplex PCR assay on genomic DNA. The Illumina HiSeq System was used to sequence the amplified TCR beta libraries as 87-base-pair reads. Regarding the original processing steps: A later analysis tallied roughly 80 million unique TCR beta chains across the 700 or so repertoires, and about 10 million of those chains were shared by two or more donors. To remove PCR and sequencing errors, raw reads were error-corrected and collapsed into unique sequences using a nearest-neighbor algorithm that merged closely related sequences. CDR3 sequences were aligned to IMGT reference sequences to assign V, D and J gene segments. For a sequence to be retained, at least a six-nucleotide match to both a V gene segment and a J gene segment was required. A rearrangement counted as productive if the CDR3 had no stop codons and remained in frame with V and J, and every other rearrangement counted as non-productive. CDR3 was defined by IMGT convention, running from the second conserved V-encoded cysteine to the conserved J-encoded phenylalanine. Sequences without an unambiguous match to a single V gene segment were excluded from the earlier analysis of about 600 of the donors. In an earlier analysis of 450 to 700 of the donors, V segments were called functional above 56.7% productive rearrangements and were called segregating when the between-donor standard deviation exceeded 5%. A statistical classification framework was built to diagnose cytomegalovirus status from the catalog of TCR beta chain sequences. In a later analysis, TCR nucleotide sequences were compared against IMGT/GENE-DB human TR gene sequences so that V and J genes could be assigned. In a later analysis, CDR3 sequences and most-parsimonious VDJ recombination scenarios were assigned using the TCRdist pipeline. In a later analysis, each TCR beta chain was defined by its CDR3 amino acid sequence together with its V-gene family, and reads without a unique V-gene family were excluded. As a way to deal with suspected cross-contamination and a sequencing artifact, a later analysis dropped 592 nucleotide sequences that were highly shared and had low generation probability. For each public chain, a later analysis derived a clonal expansion index from normalized ranks of inferred template counts within each repertoire. In a later analysis, generation probabilities were computed using a VDJ recombination model fitted to out-of-frame rearrangements, and the results were checked against IGoR. In a later analysis, TCR-TCR, TCR-HLA and TCR-CMV co-occurrence was scored with hypergeometric tests, and a repertoire-size bias correction was applied to TCR pairs. In a later analysis, false discovery rates were estimated by permuting HLA or CMV assignments 20 times. In a later analysis, co-occurring TCRs were grouped with DBSCAN, and TCRdist sequence similarity was added when clustering was performed within HLA-allele-positive subsets. Repertoires with fewer than 30,000 or more than 120,000 public chains were left out of co-occurrence clustering, as were about five repertoires with anomalous nucleotide sharing. The table comes from immuneACCESS by way of TCRdb, which keeps in-frame sequences with V and J called. Part of the clones is missing from these tables; in studies checked, under half for an unresolved V gene and the rest for unknown reasons. V and J calls and clone size are copied from that table; D and trimming were computed from the DNA. In all, the sample holds approximately 150,000 clones, and 82% of those were seen once. The biggest ten clones account for approximately 2.3% of the sample.

The sequence links TRBV5-4 to TRBJ1-2, with the D gene not confidently named. The sequence was collected from a male donor in good health and CMV-seronegative. Specimen: PBMCs. The DNA sequence is as follows: TGTGCCAGCAGCCCCTACGGGGACTATGGCTACACCTTC. It translates to CASSPYGDYGYTF.